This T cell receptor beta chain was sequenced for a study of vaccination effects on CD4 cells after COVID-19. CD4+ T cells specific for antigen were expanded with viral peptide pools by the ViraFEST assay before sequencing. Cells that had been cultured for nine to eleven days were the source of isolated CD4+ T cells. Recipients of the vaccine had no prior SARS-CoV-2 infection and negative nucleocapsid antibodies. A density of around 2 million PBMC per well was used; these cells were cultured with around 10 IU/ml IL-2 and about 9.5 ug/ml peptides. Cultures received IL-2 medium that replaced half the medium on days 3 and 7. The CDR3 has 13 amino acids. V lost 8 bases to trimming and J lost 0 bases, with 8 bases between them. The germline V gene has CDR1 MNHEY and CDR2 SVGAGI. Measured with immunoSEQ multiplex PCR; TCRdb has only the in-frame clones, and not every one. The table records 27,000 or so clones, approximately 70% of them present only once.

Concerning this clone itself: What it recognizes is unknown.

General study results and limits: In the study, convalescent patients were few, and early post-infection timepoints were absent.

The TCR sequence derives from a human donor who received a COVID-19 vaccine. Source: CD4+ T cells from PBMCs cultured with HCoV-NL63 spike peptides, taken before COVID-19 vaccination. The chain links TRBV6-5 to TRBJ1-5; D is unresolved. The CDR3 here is CASAPYSNQPQHF. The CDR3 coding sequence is TGTGCCAGCGCGCCCTATAGCAATCAGCCCCAGCATTTT.